The present entry profiles one T cell receptor (beta chain) with its context. Its antigen is as yet unknown. This sample stems from a study of cytomegalovirus exposure and HLA in healthy donors. Across the whole study: A later analysis reported the same platform for the roughly 120 validation repertoires and the approximately 700 first-cohort repertoires.

Sequencing used immunoSEQ multiplex PCR; TCRdb keeps in-frame clones, though not all of them. Seen here are fewer than 250,000 clones, 80% to 90% observed once, and the top ten hold 2.6%. The donors were members of the validation cohort, which comprised 100 to 150 subjects and was separate from the first cohort of 666 subjects. Study-wide results and caveats: Altogether, 164 TCR beta chains were recorded as cytomegalovirus-associated. Per published reports, the classifier diagnosed cytomegalovirus status with high specificity and sensitivity.

Germline assignment: CDR1 MNHEY and CDR2 SVGAGI. There are 12 residues in the CDR3. Losses at the gene ends were 6 bases for V and 6 bases for J; bases not matched to a gene: 2. The genes are TRBV6-5 and TRBJ1-2, with 9 bases aligning to TRBD1. This receptor was taken from a man aged 18 to 29 in good health and CMV-seronegative. Sequenced material: PBMCs. The CDR3 reads CASRGQGHGYTF. The CDR3 nucleotides are TGTGCCAGCAGGGGACAGGGTCATGGCTACACCTTC.